These 19 T cell receptor beta chains share one sample of origin, sequenced in a study of technical replicates of blood from several donors. Profiled with immunoSEQ multiplex PCR; TCRdb holds only in-frame clones, not every one. The top ten hold around 0.16% of the sample, which has over 65,000 clones, roughly 98% seen once. Sequenced: T cells isolated from PBMCs. The receptor source for this set is a human donor in good health.

This rearrangement joins TRBV27 to TRBJ2-1; 7 nucleotides match TRBD2. Trimming at V came to 3 bases and at J to 4 bases, leaving 6 bases not matched to a gene. This CDR3 has 15 amino acids. CDR1 is MNHEY and CDR2 is SMNVEV in the germline V gene (reference sequence). CDR3 nucleotide sequence: TGTGCCAGCAGTTTGGCCGGGACTATTTACAATGAGCAGTTCTTC. The encoded protein is CASSLAGTIYNEQFF.

The chain joins TRBV4-1 to TRBJ2-2; the match to TRBD1 covers 9 bases. The CDR3 runs 15 residues. Germline assignment: CDR1 MGHRA and CDR2 YSYEKL. V dropped 4 bases and J dropped 6; count of bases not matched to a gene: 6. The CDR3, as DNA: TGCGCCAGCAGCCTTCGACAGGGGGTCTCCGGGGAGCTGTTTTTT. Encoded protein: CASSLRQGVSGELFF.

This clone was detected once. In DNA, the CDR3 is TGTGCCAGCAGCTTGTCCGAGTTTGGGAACACTGAAGCTTTCTTT. Translating it yields CASSLSEFGNTEAFF. The chain recombines TRBV7-9 with TRBJ1-1; D is ambiguous. CDR3 size: 15 residues. V was pared by 3 bases and J by 1 base, with 12 bases between. The germline gives CDR1 SEHNR, CDR2 FQNEAQ (reference sequence).

This clone has only a few counts. The J gene is TRBJ1-2, the V gene TRBV11-2; D perhaps matches TRBD1 (6 bases). Germline V lookup: CDR1 SGHAT, CDR2 FQNNGV. Deletions cut 3 bases from V and 0 bases from J, with 8 bases between. The CDR3 has 14 amino acids. In nucleotides, the CDR3 is TGTGCCAGCAGCTTGGACAGAGCTAACTATGGCTACACCTTC. It codes for CASSLDRANYGYTF.

The count of this clone is one. This rearrangement joins TRBV9 to TRBJ2-5; D is possibly TRBD1 (5 bases). Germline loops: CDR1 SGDLS, CDR2 YYNGEE. The CDR3 is 13 amino acids. V lost 4 bases to trimming and J lost 2 bases, with 9 bases between them. In nucleotides, the CDR3 is TGTGCCAGCAGCCAAGGGGCTCAAGAGACCCAGTACTTC. It codes for CASSQGAQETQYF.

The chain combines TRBV19 with TRBJ2-2, with a weak D call TRBD2 (5 bases). Trimming took 6 bases from V and 6 from J, leaving 11 bases between them. The CDR3 covers 13 residues. The germline V gene has CDR1 LNHDA and CDR2 SQIVND (reference sequence). The CDR3 region has the DNA TGTGCCAGTAGGAAACTAGATGCCGGGGAGCTGTTTTTT. Its translation is CASRKLDAGELFF.

The J gene is TRBJ2-7, the V gene TRBV4-1; 8 positions match TRBD1. J was trimmed by 6 bases and V by 5 bases; bases with no gene match: 6. The germline CDR1 and CDR2 sequences are MGHRA and YSYEKL. The CDR3 has 13 amino acids. The CDR3 sequence is CASSSPGTGEQYF. Here the CDR3 DNA reads TGCGCCAGCAGCAGTCCGGGGACAGGCGAGCAGTACTTC.

This clone was recorded once. The V and J genes are TRBV7-2 and TRBJ2-5; 8 bases match TRBD1. CDR1 is SGHTA, CDR2 FQGNSA, per germline. This CDR3 contains 15 residues. V lost 7 bases to trimming and J lost 5 bases; unmatched junction nucleotides: 12. The CDR3 nucleotides are TGTGCCAGCAACATCGGGACAGGTATCCACGAGACCCAGTACTTC. Translated, it gives CASNIGTGIHETQYF.

This chain connects TRBV7-2 to TRBJ1-1, with a possible D match to TRBD1 (6 bases). The V end was cut by 3 bases, the J end by 1 base, with 12 bases between. Germline V CDR1 and CDR2: SGHTA, FQGNSA. The CDR3 contains 15 residues. CDR3 DNA sequence: TGTGCCAGCAGCTTGACGGGACACACGAACACTGAAGCTTTCTTT. It encodes CASSLTGHTNTEAFF. The full variable domain, rest sourced from reference TRBV7-2 and TRBJ1-1, is GAGVSQSPSNKVTEKGKDVELRCDPISGHTALYWYRQSLGQGLEFLIYFQGNSAPDKSGLPSDRFSAERTGGSVSTLTIQRTQQEDSAVYLCASSLTGHTNTEAFFGQGTRLTVV.

The V call is TRBV28, the J call TRBJ1-2; 8 bases match TRBD1. Trimming cost V 5 bases and J 5 bases; bases outside gene matches: 13. CDR3 length: 16 residues. CDR1 and CDR2 (germline): MDHEN, SYDVKM. This CDR3 reads CASSPLDRDREYGYTF. The CDR3 DNA follows: TGTGCCAGCAGTCCCTTGGACAGGGACCGAGAGTATGGCTACACCTTC.

The CDR3 sequence is CASSQVWQINQPQHF. CDR3 bases: TGCGCCAGCAGCCAAGTATGGCAGATTAATCAGCCCCAGCATTTT. The chain has TRBV4-1 and TRBJ1-5, with unresolved D. This CDR3 has 15 amino acids. In germline, CDR1 is MGHRA, CDR2 YSYEKL. Trimming took off 1 base at V and 4 bases at J, with 11 bases between the two ends.

V and J are TRBV19 and TRBJ1-5; tentative D call: TRBD1 (5 bases). The CDR3 sequence is 13 residues long. Per germline, CDR1 LNHDA and CDR2 SQIVND (reference sequence). V dropped 6 bases and J dropped 6 bases, with 12 bases sitting between them. The DNA of the CDR3 is TGTGCCAGTAGACCACCCGGGGGTCAGCCCCAGCATTTT. Its translation is CASRPPGGQPQHF.

Here the CDR3 reads CATGWGVSTDTQYF. The CDR3 DNA reads as TGTGCCACCGGATGGGGGGTTAGCACAGATACGCAGTATTTT. The J gene is TRBJ2-3, the V gene TRBV6-5, with D tentatively TRBD2 (6 bases). The V gene's germline CDR1 is MNHEY and CDR2 SVGAGI. V gave up 10 bases and J gave up 0 bases, with 14 bases separating them. This CDR3 spans 14 amino acids.

The V call is TRBV11-2, the J call TRBJ1-2; tentative D call: TRBD1 (6 bases). Per the germline V gene, CDR1 is SGHAT and CDR2 is FQNNGV. V lost 1 base and J lost 5, with 11 bases in between. This CDR3 region has 14 residues. CDR3: CASSLGRQEYGYTF. CDR3 in DNA: TGTGCCAGCAGCTTAGGGCGACAGGAGTATGGCTACACCTTC.

The chain joins TRBV29-1 to TRBJ1-1; maybe TRBD1 (5 bases). This CDR3 region has 14 residues. V shed 3 bases and J shed 5 bases, with 16 bases lying between them. Germline V lookup: CDR1 SQVTM, CDR2 ANQGSEA. DNA of the CDR3: TGCAGCGTTGAGCAGGGAAGCGCAGAAACTGAAGCTTTCTTT. It encodes CSVEQGSAETEAFF.

The CDR3 coding sequence is TGTGCCAGCAGCTTGGATGGCAAGGGGCACGGGACAGATACGCAGTATTTT. It translates to CASSLDGKGHGTDTQYF. V gene TRBV5-8 combines with J gene TRBJ2-3; D may be TRBD1 (5 bases). Germline CDR1 and CDR2: SGHTS and YDEGEE. The CDR3 contains 17 residues. V lost 0 bases and J 3 bases, leaving 17 bases between the germline ends.

This clone was detected once. Written as DNA, the CDR3 is TGTGCCAGCAGCCAAGTGGTTTTGGCGGGCAGCGAAAAACTGTTTTTT. Residues: CASSQVVLAGSEKLFF. This chain links TRBV14 with TRBJ1-4; unclear D gene. The V end was cut by 1 base, the J end by 8 bases, with 17 bases between. Germline assignment: CDR1 SGHDN and CDR2 FVKESK. The CDR3 length is 16 residues.

The chain joins TRBV2 to TRBJ1-6; D gene unclear. The CDR3 has 13 residues. The germline V gene has CDR1 SNHLY and CDR2 FYNNEI. With 5 bases removed from V and 6 bases from J, the gap between germline ends came to 8 bases. CDR3 protein: CASSWEGNSPLHF. Here the CDR3 DNA reads TGTGCCAGCAGTTGGGAGGGTAATTCACCCCTCCACTTT.

The chain joins TRBV9 to TRBJ2-1; the D is unclear. Germline V gives CDR1 SGDLS, CDR2 YYNGEE. The V end was cut by 0 bases, the J end by 11 bases, with 18 bases between. The CDR3 covers 15 residues. The CDR3 DNA reads as TGTGCCAGCAGCGTAGAAAGGCAGTTATGGGCTAAGCAGTTCTTC. Translated: CASSVERQLWAKQFF.